Below are 22 T cell receptor beta chains sequenced from a single sample in a study of T cell repertoires in cytomegalovirus infection (dated by TCRdb to between 2017 and 2020). The label giving this sample's treatment or condition can be read as: in vitro stimulation with specific CMV peptide epitopes to enrich CMV-specific T cells. For these receptors, no antigen is known. The sequencer was an Illumina HiSeq 1500. Starting from the raw public reads, TCRdb applied fastp trimming at Q25, assembled clones with MiXCR and retained in-frame beta chains. Records with the same CDR3 protein are collapsed into one entry carrying the most frequent genes and DNA. This sample lists 800,000 to 950,000 distinct CDR3 sequences; about 31% were detected once. Of the sample, around 11% falls within the top ten clones. The sequenced sample was cultured CD8+ T cells from PBMCs, obtained from culture after CMV antigen stimulation. Receptor source: a human donor in good health (CMV status not recorded). Some clones in this sample may be carry-over from other donors' samples.

The chain combines TRBV7-9 with TRBJ2-7; D is unresolved. The CDR3 length is 15 residues. V was cut by 1 base and J by 4 bases, with 14 bases left in between. CDR1 is SEHNR, CDR2 FQNEAQ, per germline (reference sequence). CDR3: CASSLVELHFYEQYV. The CDR3 region has the DNA TGTGCCAGCAGCTTAGTGGAACTGCACTTTTACGAGCAGTACGTC.

In this sample, this clonotype turned up a few times. V usage is TRBV4-1 and J usage is TRBJ2-1; D uncertain. The CDR3 totals 13 residues. The ends were cut back, 0 bases at V and 9 bases at J, with 9 bases in the middle. Looked up from germline, CDR1 is MGHRA and CDR2 is YSYEKL. The CDR3 loop reads CASSQEGWGEQFF. In DNA, the CDR3 is TGCGCCAGCAGCCAAGAAGGATGGGGTGAGCAGTTCTTC.

This clonotype came up a few times. The chain carries TRBV10-3 and TRBJ1-2; TRBD1 matches at 9 bases. Trimming cost V 6 bases and J 6 bases; bases outside gene matches: 11. CDR3 length: 15 residues. In germline, CDR1 is ENHRY, CDR2 SYGVKD. The CDR3 here is CAIRLTPRQGDGYTF. DNA of the CDR3: TGTGCCATCAGACTTACCCCGAGACAGGGGGATGGCTACACCTTC.

This chain uses TRBV19 with TRBJ1-2; no firm D call. This CDR3 contains 17 residues. Trimming took 3 bases from V and 4 from J, leaving 21 bases between them. Germline V gives CDR1 LNHDA, CDR2 SQIVND (reference sequence). CDR3 protein: CASSITLARGILYGYTF. CDR3 coding DNA: TGTGCCAGTAGTATCACCTTGGCACGCGGTATTCTCTATGGCTACACCTTC.

This clonotype was recorded only once. V and J are TRBV2 and TRBJ1-2; no clear D gene. The V end was cut by 6 bases, the J end by 3 bases, with 8 bases between. The germline V gene encodes CDR1 SNHLY and CDR2 FYNNEI. The CDR3 spans 12 residues. Here the CDR3 reads CASRGRYYGYTF. The CDR3 DNA follows: TGTGCCAGCAGGGGCCGCTACTATGGCTACACCTTC.

This clonotype came up many times. The chain has TRBV12-3 or TRBV12-4 and TRBJ2-2; D tentatively fits TRBD1 or TRBD2 (6 bases each). Trimming left V 4 bases short and J 4 bases short, with 16 bases between. This CDR3 comprises 16 residues. Written as DNA, the CDR3 is TGTGCCAGCAGTTATAACTGGGGGCGGGGCACCGGGGAGCTGTTTTTT. It specifies CASSYNWGRGTGELFF.

This clonotype was counted a few times. V and J are TRBV7-2 and TRBJ1-4; 9 nucleotides agree with TRBD1. V lost 5 bases and J lost 2; bases outside the gene matches: 3. Germline V gene data show CDR1 as SGHTA and CDR2 as FQGNSA. CDR3 length equals 15 residues. CDR3 DNA sequence: TGTGCCAGCAGCGGACAGGGGTTTACTAATGAAAAACTGTTTTTT. Residues: CASSGQGFTNEKLFF. Full variable domain (remainder filled in from reference TRBV7-2 and TRBJ1-4): GAGVSQSPSNKVTEKGKDVELRCDPISGHTALYWYRQSLGQGLEFLIYFQGNSAPDKSGLPSDRFSAERTGGSVSTLTIQRTQQEDSAVYLCASSGQGFTNEKLFFGSGTQLSVL.

CDR3 nucleotides: TGCGCCAGCAGCTTGGCCCTGTTACAGGGGATTAATGAAAAACTGTTTTTT. It specifies CASSLALLQGINEKLFF. The chain is built from TRBV5-1 and TRBJ1-4; 7 bases are a match to TRBD1. CDR3 size: 17 residues. V trimming: 0 bases; J trimming: 4 bases; junction bases outside the gene matches: 9. Per the germline V gene, CDR1 is SGHRS and CDR2 is YFSETQ.

This clonotype was seen more than once but under ten times. The chain combines TRBV5-4 with TRBJ2-7; 9 nucleotides line up with TRBD1. Trimming removed 3 bases from V and 2 bases from J; junction bases left unmatched: 3. CDR1 SGHNT and CDR2 YYREEE come from the germline V gene (reference sequence). The CDR3 extends over 14 amino acids. The CDR3 region is CASSWGQGAYEQYV. The CDR3 coding sequence is TGTGCCAGCAGCTGGGGACAGGGTGCCTACGAGCAGTACGTC.

This chain joins TRBV20-1 and TRBJ1-4; D gene uncertain. Germline V gene sequence: CDR1 DFQATT, CDR2 SNEGSKA (reference sequence). This CDR3 is 14 amino acids long. V gave up 0 bases and J gave up 8 bases, with 13 bases separating them. DNA for the CDR3: TGCAGTGCTAGAGATCCAGGCAGTCAGGAAAAACTGTTTTTT. As protein: CSARDPGSQEKLFF.

The chain is built from TRBV25-1 and TRBJ2-5; D is unresolved. The V gene lost 4 bases and the J gene lost 2 bases, with 8 bases spanning the gap. The CDR3 runs 13 residues. Germline CDR1 and CDR2: MGHDK and SYGVNS. CDR3 amino acids: CASSVLEQETQYF. CDR3 bases: TGTGCCAGCAGTGTTCTAGAACAAGAGACCCAGTACTTC.

This clonotype was seen a handful of times. The genes are TRBV12-3 or TRBV12-4 and TRBJ1-4, with unresolved D. V was pared by 0 bases and J by 6 bases, with 8 bases between. The CDR3 totals 14 residues. The CDR3 here is CASSLAELDEKLFF. The CDR3 DNA is TGTGCCAGCAGTTTAGCGGAGTTGGATGAAAAACTGTTTTTT.

This clonotype came up once. The V and J genes are TRBV11-2 and TRBJ2-5; D is unclear. Looked up from germline, CDR1 is SGHAT and CDR2 is FQNNGV. The V end lost 7 bases, the J end lost 8 bases, and 11 bases lay between the germline ends. The CDR3 sequence is 11 residues long. CDR3 in amino acids: CASILKGTQYF. Here the CDR3 DNA reads TGTGCCAGCATCCTGAAAGGTACCCAGTACTTC.

Only a few counts were recorded for this clonotype. The chain couples TRBV7-9 to TRBJ1-1; no reliable D call. Deletions cut 5 bases from V and 4 bases from J, with 8 bases between. The CDR3 is made up of 12 amino acids. Germline values: CDR1 SEHNR, CDR2 FQNEAQ (reference sequence). In DNA form, the CDR3 reads TGTGCCAGCAGCACACATGTCACTGAAGCTTTCTTT. Translation: CASSTHVTEAFF.

V gene TRBV7-2 combines with J gene TRBJ1-5, with D uncertain. With 5 bases removed from V and 7 bases from J, the gap between germline ends came to 15 bases. The germline V gene encodes CDR1 SGHTA and CDR2 FQGNSA. The CDR3 runs 14 residues. The CDR3 loop is CASSLEGRQQPQHF. CDR3 DNA: TGTGCCAGCAGCCTAGAGGGCAGGCAGCAGCCCCAGCATTTT.

This clonotype was recorded a few times. The chain joins TRBV27 to TRBJ2-5; TRBD2 is a possible D gene (5 bases). Germline assignment: CDR1 MNHEY and CDR2 SMNVEV (reference sequence). Between the trimmed V and J ends, which lost 6 bases and 3 bases, there was a span of 11 bases. CDR3 length: 13 amino acids. DNA of the CDR3: TGTGCCAGCAGACGGAGGACGGAAGAGACCCAGTACTTC. This gives the protein CASRRRTEETQYF.

With respect to this clonotype: A read error may account for a junction end that differs from germline. The gene calls are TRBV6-1 and TRBJ2-7; D tentatively fits TRBD1 or TRBD2 (6 bases each). Germline V CDR1 and CDR2: MNHNS, SASEGT. This CDR3 comprises 14 residues. CDR3 loop: CANSYSRGPDEQYF. The CDR3, as DNA: TGTGCCAACAGTTATTCTCGGGGGCCTGACGAGCAGTACTTC.

This clonotype came up a few times. The chain is built from TRBV12-3 or TRBV12-4 and TRBJ1-4; D call uncertain. CDR3 length equals 16 residues. V was clipped by 3 bases and J by 4 bases, with 15 bases between them. The DNA for the CDR3 is TGTGCCAGCAGTTTCGTTTTACGTATCGTTAATGAAAAACTGTTTTTT. Translated, it gives CASSFVLRIVNEKLFF.

The J gene is TRBJ1-1, the V gene TRBV29-1; D might be TRBD1 (5 bases). V gave up 4 bases and J gave up 1 base, with 16 bases separating them. Per germline, CDR1 SQVTM and CDR2 ANQGSEA. The CDR3 contains 15 residues. The DNA of the CDR3 is TGCAGCGTTGGCTCCCTCAGGGAGGCGAACACTGAAGCTTTCTTT. Protein product: CSVGSLREANTEAFF.

The chain couples TRBV6-6 to TRBJ2-1; TRBD2 matches 7 bases. Per germline, CDR1 MNHNY and CDR2 SVGAGI (reference sequence). V lost 2 bases, J lost 7 bases, and 8 bases stayed unmatched. The CDR3 has 15 amino acids. The CDR3 DNA follows: TGTGCCAGCAGTTACCCCGGGACTAACTCGAATGAGCAGTTCTTC. Its translation is CASSYPGTNSNEQFF.

By share of the sample, this clonotype is medium-sized. The chain recombines TRBV7-6 with TRBJ2-7, with TRBD1 matching 7 bases. Germline V gene lookup returns CDR1 SGHVS and CDR2 FNYEAQ. V lost 5 bases to trimming and J lost 2 bases; unmatched junction nucleotides: 6. This CDR3 is 14 amino acids long. The CDR3 sequence is CASSAGTVAYEQYF. The CDR3 DNA reads as TGTGCCAGCAGCGCCGGGACAGTCGCCTACGAGCAGTACTTC. The complete variable domain, with remaining parts taken from reference TRBV7-6 and TRBJ2-7, reads GAGVSQSPRYKVTKRGQDVALRCDPISGHVSLYWYRQALGQGPEFLTYFNYEAQQDKSGLPNDRFSAERPEGSISTLTIQRTEQRDSAMYRCASSAGTVAYEQYFGPGTRLTVT.

This clonotype was seen only a few times. This chain joins TRBV10-3 and TRBJ2-3; tentatively, D is TRBD2 (5 bases). The CDR3 length is 15 residues. Germline V lookup: CDR1 ENHRY, CDR2 SYGVKD. V dropped 4 bases and J dropped 3 bases, with 14 bases sitting between them. In nucleotides, the CDR3 is TGTGCCATCAGTGTTCGGGGTTCGGGTACAGATACGCAGTATTTT. Protein sequence: CAISVRGSGTDTQYF.